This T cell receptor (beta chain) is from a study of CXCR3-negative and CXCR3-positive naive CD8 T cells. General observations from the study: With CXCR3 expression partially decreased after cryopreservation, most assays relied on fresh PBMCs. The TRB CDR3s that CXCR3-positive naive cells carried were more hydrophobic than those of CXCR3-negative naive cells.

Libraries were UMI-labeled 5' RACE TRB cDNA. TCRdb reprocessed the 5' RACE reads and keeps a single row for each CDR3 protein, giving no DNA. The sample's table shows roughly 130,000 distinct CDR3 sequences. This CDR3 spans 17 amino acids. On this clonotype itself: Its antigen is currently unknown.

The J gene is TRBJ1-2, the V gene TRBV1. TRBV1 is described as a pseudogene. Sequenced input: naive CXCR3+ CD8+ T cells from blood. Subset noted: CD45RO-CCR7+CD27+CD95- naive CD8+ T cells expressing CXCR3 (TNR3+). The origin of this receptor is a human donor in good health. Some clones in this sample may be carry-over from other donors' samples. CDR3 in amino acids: CTSSQPRHLLPNYGYTF.